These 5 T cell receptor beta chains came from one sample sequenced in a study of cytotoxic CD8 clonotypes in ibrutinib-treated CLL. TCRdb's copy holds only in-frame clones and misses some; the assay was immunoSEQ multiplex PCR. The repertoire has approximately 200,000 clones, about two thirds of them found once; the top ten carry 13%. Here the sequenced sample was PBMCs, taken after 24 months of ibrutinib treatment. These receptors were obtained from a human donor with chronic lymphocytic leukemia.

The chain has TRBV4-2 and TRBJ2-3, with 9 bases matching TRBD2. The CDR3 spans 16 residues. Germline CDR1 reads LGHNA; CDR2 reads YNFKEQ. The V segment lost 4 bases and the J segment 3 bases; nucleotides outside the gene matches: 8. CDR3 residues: CASSLILTSGTDTQYF. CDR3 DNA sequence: TGTGCCAGCAGCCTAATATTGACTAGCGGTACAGATACGCAGTATTTT.

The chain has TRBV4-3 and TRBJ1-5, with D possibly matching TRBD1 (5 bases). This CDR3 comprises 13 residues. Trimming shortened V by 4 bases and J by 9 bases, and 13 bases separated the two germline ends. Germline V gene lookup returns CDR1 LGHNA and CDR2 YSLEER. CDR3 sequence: CASSPTTGGPQHF. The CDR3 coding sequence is TGCGCCAGCAGCCCAACCACAGGCGGGCCCCAGCATTTT.

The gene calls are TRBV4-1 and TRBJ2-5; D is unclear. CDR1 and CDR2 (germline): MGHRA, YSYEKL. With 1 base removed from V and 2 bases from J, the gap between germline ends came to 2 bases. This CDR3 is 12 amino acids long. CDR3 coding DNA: TGCGCCAGCAGCCAAGGTCAAGAGACCCAGTACTTC. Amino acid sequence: CASSQGQETQYF.

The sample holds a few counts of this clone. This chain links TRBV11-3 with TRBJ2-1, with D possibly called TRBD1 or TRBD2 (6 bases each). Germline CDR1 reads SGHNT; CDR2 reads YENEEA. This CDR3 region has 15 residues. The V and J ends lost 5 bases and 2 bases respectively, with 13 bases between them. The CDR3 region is CASSPGGGAYNEQFF. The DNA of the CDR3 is TGTGCCAGCAGCCCCGGAGGGGGAGCCTACAATGAGCAGTTCTTC. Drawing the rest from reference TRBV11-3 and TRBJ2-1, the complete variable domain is EAGVVQSPRYKIIEKKQPVAFWCNPISGHNTLYWYLQNLGQGPELLIRYENEEAVDDSQLPKDRFSAERLKGVDSTLKIQPAELGDSAVYLCASSPGGGAYNEQFFGPGTRLTVL.

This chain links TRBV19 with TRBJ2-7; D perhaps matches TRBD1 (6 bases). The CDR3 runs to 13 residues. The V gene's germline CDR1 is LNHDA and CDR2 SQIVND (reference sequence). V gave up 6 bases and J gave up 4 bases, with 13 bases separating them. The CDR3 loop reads CASSLLDRYEQYF. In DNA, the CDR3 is TGTGCCAGTAGCCTACTCGACAGGTACGAGCAGTACTTC.